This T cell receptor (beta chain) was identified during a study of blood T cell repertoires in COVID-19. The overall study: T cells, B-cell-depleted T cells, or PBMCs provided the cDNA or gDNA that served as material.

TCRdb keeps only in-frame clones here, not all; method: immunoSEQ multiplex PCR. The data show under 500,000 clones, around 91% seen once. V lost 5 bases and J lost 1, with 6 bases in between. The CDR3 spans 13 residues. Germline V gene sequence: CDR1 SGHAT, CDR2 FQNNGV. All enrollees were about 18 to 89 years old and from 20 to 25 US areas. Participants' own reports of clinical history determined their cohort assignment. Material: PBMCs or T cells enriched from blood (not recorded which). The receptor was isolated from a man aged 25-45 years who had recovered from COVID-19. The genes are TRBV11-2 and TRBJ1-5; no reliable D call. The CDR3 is CASSGGSNQPQHF. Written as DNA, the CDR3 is TGTGCCAGCAGCGGAGGGAGCAATCAGCCCCAGCATTTT. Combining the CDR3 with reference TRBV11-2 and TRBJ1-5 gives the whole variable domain EAGVAQSPRYKIIEKRQSVAFWCNPISGHATLYWYQQILGQGPKLLIQFQNNGVVDDSQLPKDRFSAERLKGVDSTLKIQPAKLEDSAVYLCASSGGSNQPQHFGDGTRLSIL.